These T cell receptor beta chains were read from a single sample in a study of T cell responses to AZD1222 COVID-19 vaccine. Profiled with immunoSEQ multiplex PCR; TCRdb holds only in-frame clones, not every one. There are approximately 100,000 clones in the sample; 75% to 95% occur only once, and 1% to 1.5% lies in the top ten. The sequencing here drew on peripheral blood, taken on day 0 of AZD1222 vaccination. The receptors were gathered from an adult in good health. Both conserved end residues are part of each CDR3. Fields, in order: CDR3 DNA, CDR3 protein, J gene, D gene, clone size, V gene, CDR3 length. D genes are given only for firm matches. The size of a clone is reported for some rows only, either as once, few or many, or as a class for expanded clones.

TGTGCCAGCAGGGGGGCCTACGAGCAGTACTTC | CASRGAYEQYF | TRBJ2-7 | NA | NA | TRBV2 | 11
TGTGCCACCAGTGATCAGACTTATACGCAGTATTTT | CATSDQTYTQYF | TRBJ2-3 | NA | NA | TRBV24-1 | 12
TGCGCCAGCAGCTCCCTGGAGAGGCGGGGCTTTTTTCAAGAGACCCAGTACTTC | CASSSLERRGFFQETQYF | TRBJ2-5 | NA | NA | TRBV5-1 | 18
TGCAGCGTTGAGGGGACAGGGGACGGCGACACTGAAGCTTTCTTT | CSVEGTGDGDTEAFF | TRBJ1-1 | TRBD1 | NA | TRBV29-1 | 15
TGTGCCAGCAGTTACTCCTCCGGGACAGCGAACACTGAAGCTTTCTTT | CASSYSSGTANTEAFF | TRBJ1-1 | TRBD1 | once | TRBV6-5 | 16
TGTGCCAGCAGTTTCACAGGGGAATATGGCTACACCTTC | CASSFTGEYGYTF | TRBJ1-2 | TRBD1 | NA | TRBV6-5 | 13
TGTGCCAGCTCACCGACAGGGTTGGATCAGCCCCAGCATTTT | CASSPTGLDQPQHF | TRBJ1-5 | TRBD1 | many | TRBV18 | 14
TGTGCCACCAGCAGAGATCGCGGGAATCAGCCCCAGCATTTT | CATSRDRGNQPQHF | TRBJ1-5 | NA | NA | TRBV15 | 14
TGTGCCAGTAGTTACCAAAGGGAACGTGAGCAGTTCTTC | CASSYQREREQFF | TRBJ2-1 | NA | NA | TRBV19 | 13
TGTGCCAGCAGCTTAGATGGCGCCCAGCCCCAGCATTTT | CASSLDGAQPQHF | TRBJ1-5 | NA | NA | TRBV11-2 | 13
TGCGCCAGCAGCCACCTAGCGGGGGACTCAGATACGCAGTATTTT | CASSHLAGDSDTQYF | TRBJ2-3 | TRBD2 | NA | TRBV4-1 | 15
TGTGCCATCTCCGTAGCGGGGGGGACTGTGAATGAGCAGTTCTTC | CAISVAGGTVNEQFF | TRBJ2-1 | TRBD2 | NA | TRBV10-3 | 15
TGTGCCAGCAGTGAAGAAGCGGGGTGGACAGATACGCAGTATTTT | CASSEEAGWTDTQYF | TRBJ2-3 | TRBD2 | NA | TRBV2 | 15
TGTGCCAGCAGTTTAGAGGGGGGTCAGCCCCAGCATTTT | CASSLEGGQPQHF | TRBJ1-5 | NA | NA | TRBV12-3/TRBV12-4 | 13
TGTGCCAGCAGCCAGGGGCTAGAGACCCAGTACTTC | CASSQGLETQYF | TRBJ2-5 | NA | once | TRBV7-9 | 12
TGCAGCGTTGTGGGCGGAGAGGGCCCTGAAGCTTTCTTT | CSVVGGEGPEAFF | TRBJ1-1 | NA | few | TRBV29-1 | 13
TGTGCCAGCAGCTACCCGGGACCAGGTAAAGCTTTCTTT | CASSYPGPGKAFF | TRBJ1-1 | NA | NA | TRBV7-2 | 13
TGTGCCAGCAGCTCTAATGATCAGCCCCAGCATTTT | CASSSNDQPQHF | TRBJ1-5 | NA | NA | TRBV5-6 | 12
TGCGCCAGCAGCCAATATCAGGGTCCGAACACTGAAGCTTTCTTT | CASSQYQGPNTEAFF | TRBJ1-1 | NA | once | TRBV4-1 | 15
TGTGCCAGCAGCCAAACCCGGAGCGGGGTCGGGGAGCTGTTTTTT | CASSQTRSGVGELFF | TRBJ2-2 | TRBD2 | NA | TRBV4-2 | 15
TGTGCCAGCAGCTTGGCCGGCCGGGGGAGAACCGGGGAGCTGTTTTTT | CASSLAGRGRTGELFF | TRBJ2-2 | NA | NA | TRBV5-4 | 16
TGTGCCAGCACCCTCTTCAGGGTATCGGACACTGAAGCTTTCTTT | CASTLFRVSDTEAFF | TRBJ1-1 | NA | NA | TRBV6-5 | 15
TGTGCCAGCACCCCTCAGGGGGGTCAGCCCCAGCATTTT | CASTPQGGQPQHF | TRBJ1-5 | TRBD1 | NA | TRBV7-2 | 13
TGTGCCAGCAGTTTACTGTGGAGGGCTGAAGCTTTCTTT | CASSLLWRAEAFF | TRBJ1-1 | NA | NA | TRBV12-3/TRBV12-4 | 13
TGTGCCAGCAGCCGAGATACCGGACTTCGGTACTTC | CASSRDTGLRYF | TRBJ2-7 | NA | NA | TRBV5-5 | 12
TGCGCCAGCAGCCAAGACGTTCGGACAGGGGCCCACGAGCAGTACTTC | CASSQDVRTGAHEQYF | TRBJ2-7 | TRBD1 | NA | TRBV4-1 | 16
TGTGCCAGCAGACCGGGACGGTCCAGGGCAGGCAATCAGCCCCAGCATTTT | CASRPGRSRAGNQPQHF | TRBJ1-5 | NA | NA | TRBV28 | 17
TGTGCCAGCAGCTTTCGGGGGGGCTCCTACAATGAGCAGTTCTTC | CASSFRGGSYNEQFF | TRBJ2-1 | TRBD2 | NA | TRBV7-2 | 15
TGTGCCAGCAGCGCGTCGACAGGGGCACCTAACTATGGCTACACCTTC | CASSASTGAPNYGYTF | TRBJ1-2 | TRBD1 | once | TRBV9 | 16
TGTGCCAGCTCACCAAACAGCGGTAACGGCTACACCTTC | CASSPNSGNGYTF | TRBJ1-2 | NA | NA | TRBV18 | 13
TGTGCCAGCAGCCAAGGCAGGCTTAGCACAGATACGCAGTATTTT | CASSQGRLSTDTQYF | TRBJ2-3 | NA | NA | TRBV3-1/TRBV3-2 | 15
TGCGCCAGCAGCTTGGGGCTTCTCTTTTCCTCTGGAAACACCATATATTTT | CASSLGLLFSSGNTIYF | TRBJ1-3 | NA | few | TRBV5-1 | 17
TGTGCCAGCAGCTTGATCGGGGCTAGCTCTGGAAACACCATATATTTT | CASSLIGASSGNTIYF | TRBJ1-3 | NA | NA | TRBV7-6 | 16
TGCAGTGCTAGTATCCCGGCGCAGCAGTTCTTC | CSASIPAQQFF | TRBJ2-1 | NA | NA | TRBV20-1 | 11
TGTGCCAGCAGCCTAGCGGCTTACAATGAGCAGTTCTTC | CASSLAAYNEQFF | TRBJ2-1 | TRBD2 | NA | TRBV27 | 13
TGTGCCAGCACACCCTTCGGGGGCTACAATGAGCAGTTCTTC | CASTPFGGYNEQFF | TRBJ2-1 | NA | NA | TRBV27 | 14
TGTGCCAGCAGCTTAAGCAATGAGCAGTTCTTC | CASSLSNEQFF | TRBJ2-1 | NA | NA | TRBV11-2 | 11
TGTGCCAGCAGTGAGGGACAGGGGGCGAGCTATGGCTACACCTTC | CASSEGQGASYGYTF | TRBJ1-2 | TRBD1 | NA | TRBV6-1 | 15
TGTGCCAGCAGAGATGACAGTTACTCTGCTTTCTTT | CASRDDSYSAFF | TRBJ1-1 | NA | NA | TRBV2 | 12
TGTGCCAGTAGTATCTCCCTCGTAGGGGGAGGCAATCAGCCCCAGCATTTT | CASSISLVGGGNQPQHF | TRBJ1-5 | NA | NA | TRBV19 | 17
TGTGCCAGTAGCCCCCGCGGACCTTCTACCTACGAGCAGTACTTC | CASSPRGPSTYEQYF | TRBJ2-7 | NA | NA | TRBV19 | 15
TGCGCCAGCAGTGAGTCGAGGGGGACCGGGAACTACGAGCAGTACTTC | CASSESRGTGNYEQYF | TRBJ2-7 | NA | NA | TRBV10-2 | 16
TGTGCCAGCAGCCAAGGGGCCCGAACCGGACTATACCAAGAGACCCAGTACTTC | CASSQGARTGLYQETQYF | TRBJ2-5 | NA | NA | TRBV3-1/TRBV3-2 | 18
TGTGCCAGCAGTGATACCGACTCTGGAAACACCATATATTTT | CASSDTDSGNTIYF | TRBJ1-3 | NA | NA | TRBV2 | 14
TGTGCCTGGAGGTCGCGGTGGGGAAAAGCTTTCTTT | CAWRSRWGKAFF | TRBJ1-1 | NA | NA | TRBV30 | 12
TGTGCCAGTAGTAGGGACGGCAATCAGCCCCAGCATTTT | CASSRDGNQPQHF | TRBJ1-5 | NA | NA | TRBV19 | 13
TGTGCCACCAATAGCAATCAGCCCCAGCATTTT | CATNSNQPQHF | TRBJ1-5 | NA | few | TRBV28 | 11
TGTGCCTGGAGGAAAACAGGGAAGAACACCGGGGAGCTGTTTTTT | CAWRKTGKNTGELFF | TRBJ2-2 | NA | NA | TRBV30 | 15
TGTGCCAGCATCTCCGGGGGGGCAAACAATGAGCAGTTCTTC | CASISGGANNEQFF | TRBJ2-1 | TRBD2 | once | TRBV28 | 14
TGTGCCAGTTCCGAGCGATCCTATAATTCACCCCTCCACTTT | CASSERSYNSPLHF | TRBJ1-6 | NA | NA | TRBV27 | 14
TGCGCCAGCAGCTTGGGGGGGACAGGGAATGAAAAACTGTTTTTT | CASSLGGTGNEKLFF | TRBJ1-4 | TRBD1 | few | TRBV5-1 | 15
TGTGCCAGCAGCCAAGTGGGTGGGACAGGGGAGTGGACTGAAGCTTTCTTT | CASSQVGGTGEWTEAFF | TRBJ1-1 | TRBD1 | NA | TRBV3-1/TRBV3-2 | 17